This TCR beta chain was observed in a study of post-analysis software for immune sequencing data. Overall study results and limits: Several TRBV segments, TRBV5-6, TRBV5-1 and TRBV20-1 among them, were found more frequent in patients than controls.

The table lists this clonotype with a count of one. Its matching antigen is unknown. The V segment lost 6 bases and the J segment 0 bases; nucleotides outside the gene matches: 7. Germline V CDR1 and CDR2: MNHEY, SVGAGI. CDR3 length: 15 amino acids. cDNA libraries for TCR beta contained unique molecular identifiers. Using its own MiXCR run on the PCR reads, TCRdb lists one record per CDR3 protein. The sample has about 820,000 distinct CDR3 sequences, roughly 50% seen once. The chain employs TRBV6-5 and TRBJ2-7, with 8 nucleotides matching TRBD2. The receptor comes from a girl under 18 with multiple sclerosis. The source material was blood. The CDR3 here is CASSPGGELSYEQYF. In nucleotides, the CDR3 is TGTGCCAGCAGCCCCGGGGGGGAACTCTCCTACGAGCAGTACTTC.